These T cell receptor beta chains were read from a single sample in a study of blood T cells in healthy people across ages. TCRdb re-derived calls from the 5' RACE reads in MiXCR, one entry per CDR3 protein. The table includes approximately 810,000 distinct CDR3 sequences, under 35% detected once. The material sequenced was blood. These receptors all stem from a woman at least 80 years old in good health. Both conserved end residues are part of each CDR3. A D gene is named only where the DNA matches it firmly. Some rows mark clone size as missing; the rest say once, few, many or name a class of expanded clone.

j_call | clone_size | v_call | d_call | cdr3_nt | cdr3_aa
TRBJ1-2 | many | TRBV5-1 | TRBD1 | TGCGCCAGCAGCTTGGATCAGGGGGGCTTATATGGCTACACCTTC | CASSLDQGGLYGYTF
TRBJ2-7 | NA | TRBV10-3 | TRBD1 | TGTGCCATCAGTGAGTCCGCTGGGACAGGCCTCTACGAGCAGTACTTC | CAISESAGTGLYEQYF
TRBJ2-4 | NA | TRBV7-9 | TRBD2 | TGTGCCAGCAGCTTATTCGGACTAGTGGGGGCCAAAAACATTCAGTACTTC | CASSLFGLVGAKNIQYF
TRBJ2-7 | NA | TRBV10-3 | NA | TGTGCCCGGCGGTTTGACAGGCCGAACTACGAGCAGTACTTC | CARRFDRPNYEQYF
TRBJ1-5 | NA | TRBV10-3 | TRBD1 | TGTGCCATCAGCGCCTCAGGGGGGAATCAGCCCCAGCATTTT | CAISASGGNQPQHF
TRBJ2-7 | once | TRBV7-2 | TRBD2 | TGTGCCAGCAGCAGGACTAGCGGGGGATCGAACGAGCAGTACTTC | CASSRTSGGSNEQYF
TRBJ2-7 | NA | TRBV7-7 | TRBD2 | TGTGCTAGCAGCACAGGGACTAGCGGGGGCCAAACGAGTGAGCAGTACTTC | CASSTGTSGGQTSEQYF
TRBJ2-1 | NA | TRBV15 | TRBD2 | TGTGCCACCAGCAGAGATCGCGGGGGGATGTACAATGAGCAGTTCTTC | CATSRDRGGMYNEQFF
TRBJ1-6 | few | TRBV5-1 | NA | TGCGCCAGCAGCCTAGGGGGGGGCAAGGATTCACCCCTCCACTTT | CASSLGGGKDSPLHF
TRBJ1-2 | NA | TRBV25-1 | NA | TGTGCCAGCAGTGAACATAAGGCGGAGTATGGCTACACCTTC | CASSEHKAEYGYTF
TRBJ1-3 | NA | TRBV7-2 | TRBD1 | TGTGCCAGCAGCAAGACAGGGTTAGGAAACACCATATATTTT | CASSKTGLGNTIYF
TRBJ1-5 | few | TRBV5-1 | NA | TGCGCCAGCAGCCCGGACGGACAAGGGAATCAGCCCCAGCATTTT | CASSPDGQGNQPQHF
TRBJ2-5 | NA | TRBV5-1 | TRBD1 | TGCGCCAGCAGTGGGACAGAAACGTACCAAGAGACCCAGTACTTC | CASSGTETYQETQYF
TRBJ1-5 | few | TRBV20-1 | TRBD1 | TGCAGTGCCAGGGGGGGAGATCAGCCCCAGCATTTT | CSARGGDQPQHF
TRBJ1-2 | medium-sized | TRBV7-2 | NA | TGTGCCAGCAGCTTAGGTGAGGATGGCTACACCTTC | CASSLGEDGYTF
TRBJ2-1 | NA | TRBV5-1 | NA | TGCGCCAGCAGCTTGGAACCGGGGAGCTCCTACAATGAGCAGTTCTTC | CASSLEPGSSYNEQFF
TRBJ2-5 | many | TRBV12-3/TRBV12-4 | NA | TGTGCCAGCACTTCCGGTAGGGACCAAGAGACCCAGTACTTC | CASTSGRDQETQYF
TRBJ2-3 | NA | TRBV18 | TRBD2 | TGTGCCAGCTCACCTCGGGGGACTAGCGCGCACACAGATACGCAGTATTTT | CASSPRGTSAHTDTQYF
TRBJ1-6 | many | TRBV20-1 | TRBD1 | TGCAGTGCGAATCTTGGGACAGGGGTTAATTCACCCCTCCACTTT | CSANLGTGVNSPLHF
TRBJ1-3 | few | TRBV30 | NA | TGTGCCTGGAGTGTACATCGTCAGGGAGGAAACACCATATATTTT | CAWSVHRQGGNTIYF
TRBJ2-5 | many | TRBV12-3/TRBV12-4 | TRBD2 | TGTGCCAGCTACCCGGGGGGGGGAGGGGAGACCCAGTACTTC | CASYPGGGGETQYF
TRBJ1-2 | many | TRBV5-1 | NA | TGTGCCAGCAGTTTAGATACCTATGGCTACACCTTC | CASSLDTYGYTF
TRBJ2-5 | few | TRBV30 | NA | TGTGCCTGGAATTCTTGGGAGGCCCAGTACTTC | CAWNSWEAQYF
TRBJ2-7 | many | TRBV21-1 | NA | TGTGCCAGCAGCTTAACCAAGAGCATCTTCTCCTACGAGCAGTACTTC | CASSLTKSIFSYEQYF
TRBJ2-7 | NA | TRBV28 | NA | TGTGCCAGCAGTTGGGCAGGGCCCTACGAGCAGTACTTC | CASSWAGPYEQYF
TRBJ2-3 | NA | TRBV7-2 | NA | TGTGCCAGCAGCTTAGGGGCTAGCGCTAGCACAGATACGCAGTATTTT | CASSLGASASTDTQYF
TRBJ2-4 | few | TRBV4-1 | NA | TGCGCCAGCAGCCCCCCGACATATTTAGCCAAAAACATTCAGTACTTC | CASSPPTYLAKNIQYF
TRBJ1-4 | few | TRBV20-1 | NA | TGCAGTGCTAGAGATCACAACAGGGAGTATGAAAAACTGTTTTTT | CSARDHNREYEKLFF
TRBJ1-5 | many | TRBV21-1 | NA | TGTGCCAGCAGCATCCTAGGTGTCGGGGTGTGTAATCAGCCCCAGCATTTT | CASSILGVGVCNQPQHF
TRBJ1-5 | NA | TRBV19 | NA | TGTGCCAGTAAGAGGATTGGGGAGTATAGCAATCAGCCCCAGCATTTT | CASKRIGEYSNQPQHF